The TCR beta chain described here comes from a study of PD-1 blockade in classical Hodgkin lymphoma. Study-wide results and limits: There remain no defined causes for the repertoire differences, which possibly reflect disease activity or prior therapy. Relative to healthy donors, newly diagnosed patients reportedly had lower baseline TCR diversity, which was reported as lower still in relapsed/refractory patients.

Time point reported: newly diagnosed, previously untreated cHL patient sample. Comparison PBMCs came from previously untreated, newly diagnosed classical Hodgkin lymphoma patients. A word on this clone: Antigen specificity is unknown.

The protocol was immunoSEQ multiplex PCR, while the TCRdb copy is restricted to in-frame clones and leaves out a portion. The sample consists of roughly 77,000 clones, about 93% of them appearing once. Between the trimmed V and J ends, which lost 4 bases and 0 bases, there was a span of 12 bases. The CDR3 covers 15 residues. Germline CDR1 KGHSH, CDR2 LQKENI. The chain carries TRBV18 and TRBJ1-1; D not resolved. This clonotype was obtained from a human donor with classical Hodgkin lymphoma. Material: peripheral blood mononuclear cells (PBMCs). The CDR3 region has the DNA TGTGCCAGCTCACTTCATTCAGACCTGAACACTGAAGCTTTCTTT. Translated: CASSLHSDLNTEAFF.